These 8 T cell receptor beta chains were sequenced from one sample in a study of blood T cell repertoires in COVID-19. TCRdb keeps only in-frame clones here, not all; method: immunoSEQ multiplex PCR. The table has hundreds of thousands of clones, around 85% seen once. Sequences were obtained from peripheral blood. The receptors here all came from an elderly man with acute or convalescent COVID-19.

This sequence joins TRBV12-5 and TRBJ2-5; D possibly corresponds to TRBD2 (6 bases). Trimming took 0 bases from V and 0 from J, leaving 20 bases between them. Germline V gene data show CDR1 as LGHNT and CDR2 as FRNRAP. The CDR3 consists of 19 residues. This CDR3 is CASGLVAGDERAYQETQYF. CDR3 coding DNA: TGTGCTAGTGGTTTGGTAGCTGGGGACGAGCGGGCGTACCAAGAGACCCAGTACTTC.

This chain uses TRBV6-2 or TRBV6-3 with TRBJ1-6; 7 bases fit TRBD1. Looked up from germline, CDR1 is MNHEY and CDR2 is SVGEGT. This CDR3 is 14 amino acids long. The V and J ends lost 4 bases and 7 bases, in that order; junction bases with no gene match: 4. CDR3 nucleotides: TGTGCCAGCAGTTTTCCACAGGGGAATTCACCCCTCCACTTT. It encodes CASSFPQGNSPLHF.

The V and J genes are TRBV30 and TRBJ1-6; D gene ambiguous. The germline V and J ends were trimmed by 0 bases and 0 bases, with 9 bases remaining between them. Germline V gives CDR1 GTSNPN, CDR2 SVGIG (reference sequence). CDR3 size: 16 residues. The CDR3: CAWSVTGVSYNSPLHF. The CDR3 DNA follows: TGTGCCTGGAGTGTAACGGGAGTCTCCTATAATTCACCCCTCCACTTT.

This chain joins TRBV19 and TRBJ1-1; TRBD1 agrees at 7 bases. The CDR3 covers 18 residues. The germline CDR1 and CDR2 sequences are LNHDA and SQIVND (reference sequence). Trimming cost V 3 bases and J 0 bases; bases outside gene matches: 13. The CDR3: CASSMGFRRGLMNTEAFF. CDR3 sequence (DNA): TGTGCCAGTAGTATGGGGTTCCGGAGGGGGCTCATGAACACTGAAGCTTTCTTT.

The V and J genes are TRBV10-2 and TRBJ1-5, with 9 bases matching TRBD1. CDR3 length equals 17 residues. The germline V gene has CDR1 WSHSY and CDR2 SAAADI. The trim removed 2 bases at V and 5 bases at J, leaving 10 bases unmatched. CDR3 coding DNA: TGCGCCAGCAGTGAGGCACAGGGGGCCAGCTCATATCAGCCCCAGCATTTT. Translation gives CASSEAQGASSYQPQHF.

V and J are TRBV9 and TRBJ1-2, with 11 bases lining up with TRBD1. V lost 4 bases and J lost 8; bases outside the gene matches: 10. Germline lookup yields CDR1 SGDLS and CDR2 YYNGEE. The length of the CDR3 is 15 residues. The CDR3, as DNA: TGTGCCAGCAGCTTTCCTGGACAGGGGGCTTTAGGCTACACCTTC. Its protein is CASSFPGQGALGYTF.

The J gene is TRBJ1-4, the V gene TRBV11-1; 8 bases fit TRBD1. V shed 5 bases, J shed 7 bases, and the junction held 3 bases outside the gene matches. The CDR3 is 13 residues long. Germline V lookup: CDR1 SGHAT, CDR2 FQDESV (reference sequence). CDR3 sequence (DNA): TGTGCCAGCAGCGGGGGGACAGGTGAAAAACTGTTTTTT. Translated: CASSGGTGEKLFF.

In this sample, this clone turned up once. The chain recombines TRBV2 with TRBJ2-7; 9 bases are shared with TRBD2. CDR3 size: 16 residues. Germline lookup yields CDR1 SNHLY and CDR2 FYNNEI. V lost 0 bases to trimming and J lost 0 bases; unmatched junction nucleotides: 3. Here the CDR3 DNA reads TGTGCCAGCAGTGAAGCGCGACTAGCGGCCTCCTACGAGCAGTACTTC. Encoded protein: CASSEARLAASYEQYF.